This is a list of T cell receptor beta chains from one sample in a study of human T cells and chemical hapten exposure. TCRdb reprocessed the RACE reads via MiXCR and lists one record per CDR3 protein. The sample includes 150,000 to 200,000 distinct CDR3 sequences, more than 25% seen only once; the top ten take less than 3.5%. The specimen comprised whole blood, sampled in connection with sensitization to the hapten diphenylcyclopropenone (DPC). The receptors shown here come from a woman in her 30s with alopecia areata. Some clones in this sample may be carry-over from other donors' samples. Both conserved end residues are part of each CDR3. Each record gives: D gene, clone size, V gene, J gene, CDR3 DNA, CDR3 protein. A D gene is named only where the DNA matches it firmly. Size values are once, few and many counts, or a class for expanded clones, and some rows have none.

D gene: .
clone size: .
V gene: TRBV12-3/TRBV12-4
J gene: TRBJ1-1
CDR3 DNA: TGTGCCAGCAGTTTCTGGGGGCTCAACACTGAAGCTTTCTTT
CDR3 protein: CASSFWGLNTEAFF

D gene: TRBD1
clone size: .
V gene: TRBV28
J gene: TRBJ1-2
CDR3 DNA: TGTGCCAGCAGTTCCTCGGACAGGGGCTATGGCTACACCTTC
CDR3 protein: CASSSSDRGYGYTF

D gene: .
clone size: few
V gene: TRBV4-3
J gene: TRBJ1-5
CDR3 DNA: TGCGCCAGCAGCCAAGATAACGGGCAGGTCGGGGGGGAGCCCCAGCATTTT
CDR3 protein: CASSQDNGQVGGEPQHF

D gene: TRBD1
clone size: .
V gene: TRBV10-3
J gene: TRBJ1-1
CDR3 DNA: TGTGCCATCAGTGATCCCTACAGGGGGCTGTACACTGAAGCTTTCTTT
CDR3 protein: CAISDPYRGLYTEAFF

D gene: .
clone size: few
V gene: TRBV5-1
J gene: TRBJ2-2
CDR3 DNA: TGCGCCAGCAGCTTAACAGGGCAAAACACCGGGGAGCTGTTTTTT
CDR3 protein: CASSLTGQNTGELFF

D gene: .
clone size: few
V gene: TRBV28
J gene: TRBJ2-7
CDR3 DNA: TGTGCCAGCAGTTTTCGTGGGTTGCAGGAGTACTTC
CDR3 protein: CASSFRGLQEYF

D gene: .
clone size: .
V gene: TRBV5-1
J gene: TRBJ1-6
CDR3 DNA: TGCGCCAGCAGCTTGAGTTTCCCGGAGGGACCCCTCCACTTT
CDR3 protein: CASSLSFPEGPLHF

D gene: .
clone size: .
V gene: TRBV6-1
J gene: TRBJ1-6
CDR3 DNA: TGTGCCAACCTGCTTGGAGCGAATTCACCCCTCCACTTT
CDR3 protein: CANLLGANSPLHF

D gene: TRBD2
clone size: .
V gene: TRBV10-3
J gene: TRBJ2-5
CDR3 DNA: TGTGCCATCAGTCTAGCGGCCCAAGAGACCCAGTACTTC
CDR3 protein: CAISLAAQETQYF

D gene: .
clone size: .
V gene: TRBV12-3/TRBV12-4
J gene: TRBJ2-5
CDR3 DNA: TGTGCCAGCAGTCCGACAGAGCAAGAGACCCAGTACTTC
CDR3 protein: CASSPTEQETQYF

D gene: TRBD2
clone size: .
V gene: TRBV6-5
J gene: TRBJ2-5
CDR3 DNA: TGTGCCAGCAGTGCCCTACTAGCGGGACAAGAGACCCAGTACTTC
CDR3 protein: CASSALLAGQETQYF

D gene: .
clone size: .
V gene: TRBV28
J gene: TRBJ1-1
CDR3 DNA: TGTGCCAGCAGTTTTCCTAGAATCACTGAAGCTTTCTTT
CDR3 protein: CASSFPRITEAFF

D gene: TRBD1
clone size: .
V gene: TRBV6-1
J gene: TRBJ2-7
CDR3 DNA: TGTGCCACGTACGGGGACAGGGAAACCTACGAGCAGTACTTC
CDR3 protein: CATYGDRETYEQYF

D gene: .
clone size: once
V gene: TRBV29-1
J gene: TRBJ1-5
CDR3 DNA: TGCAGCGTTACAACCCAGGCGGACGGTAGCAATCAGCCCCAGCATTTT
CDR3 protein: CSVTTQADGSNQPQHF

D gene: .
clone size: .
V gene: TRBV29-1
J gene: TRBJ2-7
CDR3 DNA: TGCAGCGTTGAAGAGGTACAAGAAAACTACGAGCAGTACTTC
CDR3 protein: CSVEEVQENYEQYF

D gene: TRBD1
clone size: .
V gene: TRBV6-2/TRBV6-3
J gene: TRBJ2-7
CDR3 DNA: TGTGCCAGCAGTTACTCCGGACAGGGGGCATCCTACGAGCAGTACTTC
CDR3 protein: CASSYSGQGASYEQYF

D gene: TRBD2
clone size: few
V gene: TRBV11-2
J gene: TRBJ2-1
CDR3 DNA: TGTGCCAGCAGCTCCGGGGGCAGGACTAGCAACTACAATGAGCAGTTCTTC
CDR3 protein: CASSSGGRTSNYNEQFF

D gene: .
clone size: .
V gene: TRBV12-3/TRBV12-4
J gene: TRBJ2-5
CDR3 DNA: TGTGCCAGCAGTTTACGTGGGGCGGGAGAGACCCAGTACTTC
CDR3 protein: CASSLRGAGETQYF

D gene: .
clone size: few
V gene: TRBV25-1
J gene: TRBJ2-1
CDR3 DNA: TGTGCCAGCAGTGAACAGGGAGACAATGAGCAGTTCTTC
CDR3 protein: CASSEQGDNEQFF

D gene: .
clone size: once
V gene: TRBV28
J gene: TRBJ1-2
CDR3 DNA: TGTGCCAGCACCTGGACAGCTAACTATGGCTACACCTTC
CDR3 protein: CASTWTANYGYTF

D gene: TRBD1
clone size: .
V gene: TRBV5-6
J gene: TRBJ1-4
CDR3 DNA: TGTGCCAGCAGCTTCGGGACAGCCAAACTGTTTTTT
CDR3 protein: CASSFGTAKLFF

D gene: TRBD1
clone size: .
V gene: TRBV7-8
J gene: TRBJ2-4
CDR3 DNA: TGTGCCAGCAGCTTAGCGCTCGGACAGGGAACAAACATTCAGTACTTC
CDR3 protein: CASSLALGQGTNIQYF

D gene: TRBD2
clone size: .
V gene: TRBV28
J gene: TRBJ2-3
CDR3 DNA: TGTGCCAGCAGTTTATGGGACAGCGGGGGACCCACAGATACGCAGTATTTT
CDR3 protein: CASSLWDSGGPTDTQYF

D gene: TRBD1
clone size: .
V gene: TRBV5-1
J gene: TRBJ1-2
CDR3 DNA: TGCGCCAGCAGCTCGCTCGCCGGGACAGGAGCTAACTATGGCTACACCTTC
CDR3 protein: CASSSLAGTGANYGYTF

D gene: TRBD1
clone size: once
V gene: TRBV4-2
J gene: TRBJ1-1
CDR3 DNA: TGTGCCAGCAGCCAAGGGCATCAGGGGGCGGGAACTGAAGCTTTCTTT
CDR3 protein: CASSQGHQGAGTEAFF

D gene: .
clone size: few
V gene: TRBV6-2/TRBV6-3
J gene: TRBJ1-1
CDR3 DNA: TGTGCCAGCAGTTACTCGAGTCCTGAAGCTTTCTTT
CDR3 protein: CASSYSSPEAFF

D gene: .
clone size: many
V gene: TRBV30
J gene: TRBJ1-1
CDR3 DNA: TGTGCCTGGAAGCAGGGAGGAACTTTCTTT
CDR3 protein: CAWKQGGTFF

D gene: TRBD2
clone size: many
V gene: TRBV7-2
J gene: TRBJ2-1
CDR3 DNA: TGTGCCAGCAGCTTAAGCGGGATCTACAATGAGCAGTTCTTC
CDR3 protein: CASSLSGIYNEQFF

D gene: .
clone size: many
V gene: TRBV29-1
J gene: TRBJ1-2
CDR3 DNA: TGCAGCGTTGAAGGGGGCTCCTATGGCTACACCTTC
CDR3 protein: CSVEGGSYGYTF

D gene: TRBD1
clone size: .
V gene: TRBV29-1
J gene: TRBJ1-2
CDR3 DNA: TGCAGCTCCCAGGGGGGGGGTGGCTACACCTTC
CDR3 protein: CSSQGGGGYTF

D gene: .
clone size: .
V gene: TRBV20-1
J gene: TRBJ1-4
CDR3 DNA: TGCAGTGCGCGCAGGGGAGTTGAAAAACTGTTTTTT
CDR3 protein: CSARRGVEKLFF

D gene: .
clone size: .
V gene: TRBV28
J gene: TRBJ2-2
CDR3 DNA: TGTGCCAGCAGTTTATTAGACAGCTCGATCGAGGAGCTGTTTTTT
CDR3 protein: CASSLLDSSIEELFF

D gene: TRBD2
clone size: .
V gene: TRBV28
J gene: TRBJ2-1
CDR3 DNA: TGTGCCAGCAGTAGCGGGGGGGCAGTCGGCAATGAGCAGTTCTTC
CDR3 protein: CASSSGGAVGNEQFF

D gene: .
clone size: .
V gene: TRBV10-3
J gene: TRBJ1-2
CDR3 DNA: TGTGCCATCAGTGAGGGGGTAGATGGCTACACCTTC
CDR3 protein: CAISEGVDGYTF

D gene: .
clone size: .
V gene: TRBV29-1
J gene: TRBJ2-7
CDR3 DNA: TGCAGCGTTGGATGGGGGCCCTACGAGCAGTACTTC
CDR3 protein: CSVGWGPYEQYF

D gene: .
clone size: few
V gene: TRBV2
J gene: TRBJ1-2
CDR3 DNA: TGTGCCAGCAGTACCTTCCAGGGATCTGATGGCTACACCTTC
CDR3 protein: CASSTFQGSDGYTF

D gene: .
clone size: .
V gene: TRBV14
J gene: TRBJ2-2
CDR3 DNA: TGTGCCAGCAGCCTTTCCAGAGTCGCGAACACCGGGGAGCTGTTTTTT
CDR3 protein: CASSLSRVANTGELFF

D gene: .
clone size: few
V gene: TRBV7-2
J gene: TRBJ1-6
CDR3 DNA: TGTGCCAGCAGCTTTCTCTCCACACGGGATACCCTCCACTTT
CDR3 protein: CASSFLSTRDTLHF

D gene: .
clone size: few
V gene: TRBV6-6
J gene: TRBJ1-1
CDR3 DNA: TGTGCCAGCAGTTACAGTCCCGGGGACACTGAAGCTTTCTTT
CDR3 protein: CASSYSPGDTEAFF

D gene: .
clone size: few
V gene: TRBV7-8
J gene: TRBJ2-3
CDR3 DNA: TGTGCCAGCAGCTTATTCAGTGGGGAGACCGATACGCAGTATTTT
CDR3 protein: CASSLFSGETDTQYF

D gene: .
clone size: .
V gene: TRBV5-1
J gene: TRBJ2-7
CDR3 DNA: TGCGCCAGCAGCTCCGGGACAAGCTCCTACGAGCAGTACTTC
CDR3 protein: CASSSGTSSYEQYF

D gene: .
clone size: .
V gene: TRBV29-1
J gene: TRBJ1-2
CDR3 DNA: TGCAGCGCCGCGGCACAGTCCTCCTATGGCTACACCTTC
CDR3 protein: CSAAAQSSYGYTF

D gene: .
clone size: .
V gene: TRBV6-6
J gene: TRBJ2-5
CDR3 DNA: TGTGCCAGCAGATACACCAATTCGCAGGAGACCCAGTACTTC
CDR3 protein: CASRYTNSQETQYF

D gene: .
clone size: .
V gene: TRBV4-3
J gene: TRBJ1-4
CDR3 DNA: TGCGCCAGCAGCCAAGATCTCCGTAATGAAAAACTGTTTTTT
CDR3 protein: CASSQDLRNEKLFF

D gene: TRBD2
clone size: few
V gene: TRBV10-3
J gene: TRBJ2-5
CDR3 DNA: TGTGCCATCGCAGCGGGGGCCCAAGAGACCCAGTACTTC
CDR3 protein: CAIAAGAQETQYF

D gene: .
clone size: .
V gene: TRBV28
J gene: TRBJ2-1
CDR3 DNA: TGTGCCAGTTTGAGCTCCTACAATGAGCAGTTCTTC
CDR3 protein: CASLSSYNEQFF

D gene: .
clone size: .
V gene: TRBV10-3
J gene: TRBJ2-3
CDR3 DNA: TGTGCCATCAGTGATGCCAGGGCTCCTACAGATACGCAGTATTTT
CDR3 protein: CAISDARAPTDTQYF

D gene: TRBD1
clone size: .
V gene: TRBV5-1
J gene: TRBJ2-3
CDR3 DNA: TGCGCCAGCAGCATTTCGGACAGGGGAGGAGATACGCAGTATTTT
CDR3 protein: CASSISDRGGDTQYF

D gene: TRBD2
clone size: .
V gene: TRBV4-3
J gene: TRBJ2-3
CDR3 DNA: TGCGCCAGCAGCCAAGACTCTAGCGGGGATACGCAGTATTTT
CDR3 protein: CASSQDSSGDTQYF

D gene: TRBD1
clone size: few
V gene: TRBV11-2
J gene: TRBJ1-1
CDR3 DNA: TGTGCCAGCAGCTTGGGACAGGGCTCCACTGAAGCTTTCTTT
CDR3 protein: CASSLGQGSTEAFF

D gene: .
clone size: .
V gene: TRBV7-9
J gene: TRBJ1-2
CDR3 DNA: TGTGCCAGCAGCCCTATTACTCTGGCACGTGGCTACACCTTC
CDR3 protein: CASSPITLARGYTF